The source of this T cell receptor beta chain is a study of human T cells and chemical hapten exposure. On the study more broadly: Each patch test put 0.01% DPC on the upper back, and results were read at 6 days. Patients, a majority of them female, were diagnosed with alopecia areata, totalis or universalis. Study-wide results and limits: Counts of expanded TCRs (at PT1) showed a positive correlation with patch test score.

This clonotype was picked up a small number of times. Its antigen is not identified. The time point: patch test 3, about 24 weeks after DPC sensitization. Treatment reported: therapeutic diphenylcyclopropenone sensitization with weekly scalp DPC. Each donor was an alopecia patient between 18 and 70 years of age who qualified for DPC. TCRdb recomputed calls from the RACE reads with MiXCR, one row per CDR3 protein. The table lists 85,000 to 100,000 distinct CDR3 sequences, roughly a quarter of them singletons, with about a tenth in the top ten. The source of this sequence is a man in his forties with alopecia areata. Some clones in this sample may be carry-over from other donors' samples. The specimen was whole blood, collected in connection with sensitization to the hapten diphenylcyclopropenone (DPC).

This CDR3 reads CASSLAGANTGELFF. The CDR3 DNA is TGTGCCAGCAGCTTGGCCGGAGCGAACACCGGGGAGCTGTTTTTT. This chain uses TRBV5-4 with TRBJ2-2; D is unresolved. Germline loops: CDR1 SGHNT, CDR2 YYREEE (reference sequence). This CDR3 comprises 15 residues. Trimming took off 0 bases at V and 0 bases at J, with 6 bases between the two ends.